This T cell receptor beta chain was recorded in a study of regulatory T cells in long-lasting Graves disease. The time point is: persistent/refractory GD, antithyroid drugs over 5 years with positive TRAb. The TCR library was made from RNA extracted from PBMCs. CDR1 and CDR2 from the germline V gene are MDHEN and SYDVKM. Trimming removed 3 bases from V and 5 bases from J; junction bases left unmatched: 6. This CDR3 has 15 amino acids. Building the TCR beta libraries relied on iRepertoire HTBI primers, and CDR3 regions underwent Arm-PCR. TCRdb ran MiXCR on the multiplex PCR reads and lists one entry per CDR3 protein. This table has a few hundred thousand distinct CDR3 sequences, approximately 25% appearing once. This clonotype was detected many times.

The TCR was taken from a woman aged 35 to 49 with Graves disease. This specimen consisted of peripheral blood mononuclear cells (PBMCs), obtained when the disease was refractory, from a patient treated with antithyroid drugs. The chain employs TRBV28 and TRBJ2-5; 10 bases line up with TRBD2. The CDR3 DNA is TGTGCCAGCAGTTTGATGGGTAGCGGGGGGGAGACCCAGTACTTC. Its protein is CASSLMGSGGETQYF. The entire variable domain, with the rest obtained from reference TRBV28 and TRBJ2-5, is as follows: DVKVTQSSRYLVKRTGEKVFLECVQDMDHENMFWYRQDPGLGLRLIYFSYDVKMKEKGDIPEGYSVSREKKERFSLILESASTNQTSMYLCASSLMGSGGETQYFGPGTRLLVL.